This passage covers 21 T cell receptor beta chains from one sample sequenced in a study of blood T cell repertoires in COVID-19. Only in-frame clones appear in the TCRdb table, and some are missing; sequencing was by immunoSEQ multiplex PCR. Among approximately 50,000 clones listed, roughly 85% were seen once. The sequenced material came from peripheral blood. All receptors derive from a man in his sixties or seventies with acute or convalescent COVID-19.

The chain recombines TRBV5-1 with TRBJ2-3; 9 bases line up with TRBD2. V lost 4 bases and J lost 2; bases outside the gene matches: 14. The CDR3 length is 18 residues. Germline assignment: CDR1 SGHRS and CDR2 YFSETQ. The CDR3 DNA reads TGCGCCAGCAGCCAACCGGAAGCGGGAGGAGTAAACACAGATACGCAGTATTTT. Encoded protein: CASSQPEAGGVNTDTQYF.

This chain uses TRBV21-1 with TRBJ2-7; the table's D gene call, TRBD1, was not cross checked with the DNA. TRBV21-1 is a documented pseudogene. This CDR3 region has 16 residues. CDR3 sequence reads: CASDRSLFSPTYEQYF. The CDR3, as DNA: TGTGCCAGTGACAGGAGCCTTTTTTCCCCGACCTACGAGCAGTACTTC.

This chain joins TRBV6-1 and TRBJ2-1; weak D call: TRBD2 (6 bases). Trimming took off 2 bases at V and 7 bases at J, with 15 bases between the two ends. The CDR3 has 15 residues. CDR1 is MNHNS and CDR2 is SASEGT in the germline V gene. The CDR3 loop reads CASSETPLASNEQFF. DNA of the CDR3: TGTGCCAGCAGTGAAACGCCACTAGCATCGAATGAGCAGTTCTTC.

This chain joins TRBV6-5 and TRBJ1-2, with D maybe TRBD1 (5 bases). The germline gives CDR1 MNHEY, CDR2 SVGAGI. V was cut by 6 bases and J by 4 bases, with 12 bases left in between. The CDR3 contains 13 residues. CDR3 nucleotides: TGTGCCAGCAGCCGGGGGTTCCGCTATGGCTACACCTTC. Translation: CASSRGFRYGYTF.

V gene TRBV6-6 combines with J gene TRBJ2-5; 8 bases are shared with TRBD1. CDR1 and CDR2 (germline): MNHNY, SVGAGI (reference sequence). This CDR3 spans 14 amino acids. Germline trimming cut 6 bases from V and 4 bases from J; bases unmatched to any gene: 7. The CDR3 spells CASSGAGGLETQYF. CDR3 bases: TGTGCCAGCAGCGGAGCAGGGGGCCTAGAGACCCAGTACTTC.

This chain uses TRBV25-1 with TRBJ1-2, with 9 bases fitting TRBD1. The germline gives CDR1 MGHDK, CDR2 SYGVNS. After removal of 9 bases from V and 3 bases from J, the junction contained 5 bases not matched to a gene. The CDR3 sequence is 13 residues long. The CDR3 loop reads CARGQGVDYGYTF. As DNA, the CDR3 is TGTGCCAGGGGACAGGGCGTCGACTATGGCTACACCTTC.

V usage is TRBV5-1 and J usage is TRBJ1-6, with TRBD1 matching 10 bases. The V gene end was trimmed by 5 bases and the J gene end by 10 bases; junction bases not matched to a gene: 9. From germline, CDR1 is SGHRS and CDR2 YFSETQ. This CDR3 spans 15 amino acids. CDR3 bases: TGCGCCAGCAGACTCGGGACAGGGGAGAGGTCACCCCTCCACTTT. This encodes CASRLGTGERSPLHF.

The rearrangement joins TRBV15 to TRBJ2-5; 9 bases match TRBD1. The CDR3 runs to 15 residues. V was pared by 4 bases and J by 5 bases, with 8 bases of the junction left unmatched. CDR1 LNHNV and CDR2 YYDKDF come from the germline V gene (reference sequence). CDR3 in amino acids: CATSISGTGMETQYF. CDR3 in DNA: TGTGCCACCAGCATATCCGGGACAGGGATGGAGACCCAGTACTTC.

The V gene is TRBV7-9, the J gene TRBJ2-7; possibly TRBD2 for D (5 bases). The V end was cut by 5 bases, the J end by 2 bases, with 10 bases between. CDR3 length: 13 amino acids. CDR1 is SEHNR and CDR2 is FQNEAQ in the germline V gene (reference sequence). This chain's CDR3 is CASSPSGTYEQYF. CDR3 nucleotides: TGTGCCAGCAGCCCCTCGGGAACCTACGAGCAGTACTTC.

This sequence joins TRBV4-1 and TRBJ1-1; D gene unclear. Germline CDR1 is MGHRA and CDR2 is YSYEKL. The CDR3 extends over 14 amino acids. Trimming removed 0 bases from V and 1 base from J, with 6 bases in between. The CDR3 region has the DNA TGCGCCAGCAGCCAAGAACACCCGAACACTGAAGCTTTCTTT. Protein product: CASSQEHPNTEAFF.

V gene TRBV5-1 combines with J gene TRBJ1-4, with D hard to call. The CDR3 loop spans 15 amino acids. Trimming removed 0 bases from V and 0 bases from J, with 6 bases in between. CDR1 is SGHRS, CDR2 YFSETQ, per germline. The CDR3 DNA is TGCGCCAGCAGCTTGGCCTTCGCAACTAATGAAAAACTGTTTTTT. Its translation: CASSLAFATNEKLFF.

V gene TRBV28 combines with J gene TRBJ1-6; D is undetermined. The CDR3 runs to 20 residues. Germline CDR1 is MDHEN and CDR2 is SYDVKM. V was cut by 6 bases and J by 0 bases, with 24 bases left in between. DNA of the CDR3: TGTGCCAGCAGGCCGGGATACTCTCGGTTACTCAGCTCCTATAATTCACCCCTCCACTTT. Its protein product is CASRPGYSRLLSSYNSPLHF. Together with reference TRBV28 and TRBJ1-6, the CDR3 gives the full variable domain: DVKVTQSSRYLVKRTGEKVFLECVQDMDHENMFWYRQDPGLGLRLIYFSYDVKMKEKGDIPEGYSVSREKKERFSLILESASTNQTSMYLCASRPGYSRLLSSYNSPLHFGNGTRLTVT.

This clone showed up many times. V usage is TRBV5-1 and J usage is TRBJ2-1; TRBD2 matches 9 bases. The CDR3 runs 17 residues. V trimming: 0 bases; J trimming: 0 bases; junction bases outside the gene matches: 4. The germline V gene has CDR1 SGHRS and CDR2 YFSETQ. The CDR3 sequence: CASSLAPSGTSYNEQFF. The CDR3 coding sequence is TGCGCCAGCAGCTTGGCGCCTAGCGGGACCTCCTACAATGAGCAGTTCTTC.

The gene calls are TRBV5-1 and TRBJ1-1; TRBD1 agrees at 8 bases. Per the germline V gene, CDR1 is SGHRS and CDR2 is YFSETQ. Trimming at V came to 5 bases and at J to 3 bases, leaving 6 bases not matched to a gene. The CDR3 consists of 14 residues. The CDR3 spells CASRDATGDTEAFF. DNA of the CDR3: TGCGCCAGCAGAGATGCGACAGGGGACACTGAAGCTTTCTTT.

This clone showed up just once. V usage is TRBV30 and J usage is TRBJ2-2, with D tentatively TRBD1 (6 bases). The CDR3 extends over 16 amino acids. V gave up 1 base and J gave up 1 base, with 13 bases separating them. CDR1 and CDR2 (germline): GTSNPN, SVGIG (reference sequence). CDR3 sequence: CAWSDYQQGNTGELFF. In DNA form, the CDR3 reads TGTGCCTGGAGTGATTACCAACAGGGGAACACCGGGGAGCTGTTTTTT.

This chain connects TRBV25-1 to TRBJ2-1, with 7 bases lining up with TRBD2. The CDR3 is 16 amino acids. Germline CDR1 reads MGHDK; CDR2 reads SYGVNS. Losses at the gene ends were 6 bases for V and 6 bases for J; bases not matched to a gene: 14. The CDR3 nucleotides read TGTGCCAGCAGCGAACTACCCGGGAGGTCTACCAATGAGCAGTTCTTC. Translating it yields CASSELPGRSTNEQFF.

This chain joins TRBV9 and TRBJ1-2; 8 nucleotides match TRBD1. Germline values: CDR1 SGDLS, CDR2 YYNGEE. CDR3 length: 14 residues. The ends lost 4 bases at V and 5 bases at J; junction bases unmatched: 7. CDR3 in DNA: TGTGCCAGCAGCTCGGAACAGGGGGTATATGGCTACACCTTC. Translation gives CASSSEQGVYGYTF.

The chain combines TRBV7-8 with TRBJ1-2; perhaps TRBD1 as D (5 bases). This CDR3 is 16 amino acids long. Germline assignment: CDR1 SGHVS and CDR2 FQNEAQ. V gave up 1 base and J gave up 1 base, with 13 bases separating them. Written as DNA, the CDR3 is TGTGCCAGCAGCTTAGTCGGGGGGGTCAATAACTATGGCTACACCTTC. Translated, it gives CASSLVGGVNNYGYTF. The variable domain in full, completed from reference TRBV7-8 and TRBJ1-2, reads GAGVSQSPRYKVAKRGQDVALRCDPISGHVSLFWYQQALGQGPEFLTYFQNEAQLDKSGLPSDRFFAERPEGSVSTLKIQRTQQEDSAVYLCASSLVGGVNNYGYTFGSGTRLTVV.

The genes are TRBV7-2 and TRBJ1-6, with D perhaps matching TRBD1 (6 bases). Germline CDR1 is SGHTA and CDR2 is FQGNSA. The CDR3 covers 13 residues. Trimming shortened V by 1 base and J by 14 bases, and 12 bases separated the two germline ends. Written as DNA, the CDR3 is TGTGCCAGCAGCTTAGTACAGGGAATCACCCTCCACTTT. Its protein product is CASSLVQGITLHF.

Details on this clone: The junction differs from germline at one of its ends, possibly a read error. The chain recombines TRBV5-1 with TRBJ2-1, with 10 bases identical to TRBD1. Per the germline V gene, CDR1 is SGHRS and CDR2 is YFSETQ. This CDR3 is 14 amino acids long. Here the CDR3 reads CASTPQGQGNLVVF. For the CDR3, the DNA is TGCGCCAGCACCCCGCAGGGACAGGGGAATTTGGTGGTCTTC.

The chain carries TRBV5-4 and TRBJ2-3; 11 bases map to TRBD2. V was clipped by 10 bases and J by 4 bases; unmatched bases: 5. This CDR3 has 13 amino acids. Germline CDR1 reads SGHNT; CDR2 reads YYREEE (reference sequence). The CDR3 reads CAARLAGSDTQYF. The CDR3 nucleotides read TGTGCCGCCAGACTAGCGGGGTCAGATACGCAGTATTTT.